Presented here are 31 T cell receptor beta chains from one specimen sequenced in a study of regulatory T cells in long-lasting Graves disease. Specified time point: persistent/refractory GD, antithyroid drugs over 5 years with positive TRAb. Generation of the TCR library employed RNA extracted from PBMCs. Libraries of TCR beta came from iRepertoire HTBI primers plus Arm-PCR of CDR3 regions. TCRdb reprocessed the multiplex PCR reads with MiXCR, giving one entry per CDR3 protein. The repertoire holds fewer than 550,000 distinct CDR3 sequences, with 20% to 25% as singletons. The input for sequencing was peripheral blood mononuclear cells (PBMCs), taken when the disease was refractory, from a patient treated with antithyroid drugs. These receptors all come from a female donor with Graves disease.

In this sample, this clonotype turned up many times. The junction departs from the called germline gene at one end, perhaps through a read error. The chain carries TRBV29-1 and TRBJ1-2, with D unresolved. The CDR3 length is 8 residues. The V gene's germline CDR1 is SQVTM and CDR2 ANQGSEA. The DNA for the CDR3 is TGCAGCGTTGGGCCCATATACTTC. Protein: CSVGPIYF. Looking up the rest from reference TRBV29-1 and TRBJ1-2 gives the full variable domain: SAVISQKPSRDICQRGTSLTIQCQVDSQVTMMFWYRQQPGQSLTLIATANQGSEATYESGFVIDKFPISRPNLTFSTLTVSNMSPEDSSIYLCSVGPIYFGSGTRLTVV.

This clonotype was detected ten times or more. The genes are TRBV6-1 and TRBJ2-5; 8 nucleotides line up with TRBD2. Per germline, CDR1 MNHNS and CDR2 SASEGT. Unmatched junction bases numbered 4, after V lost 2 bases and J lost 5 bases. This CDR3 comprises 14 residues. CDR3 nucleotide sequence: TGTGCCAGCAGTGAAACTCGCGGGGGGGAGACCCAGTACTTC. It encodes CASSETRGGETQYF.

The J gene is TRBJ2-3, the V gene TRBV27; unclear D gene. Trimming cost V 10 bases and J 0 bases, with 17 bases left between them. CDR3 length: 15 residues. The germline V gene has CDR1 MNHEY and CDR2 SMNVEV (reference sequence). In DNA, the CDR3 is TGTGCCACCCGATTGTCCCCATCCAGCACAGATACGCAGTATTTT. Amino acids: CATRLSPSSTDTQYF.

This clonotype was counted many times. The V call is TRBV28, the J call TRBJ1-1; a possible D gene is TRBD1 (5 bases). From germline, CDR1 is MDHEN and CDR2 SYDVKM. Trimming cost V 5 bases and J 4 bases, with 17 bases left between them. The CDR3 contains 15 residues. In nucleotides, the CDR3 is TGTGCCAGCAGTCCCGGCCCAGGGAGGGTCACTGAAGCTTTCTTT. Translation gives CASSPGPGRVTEAFF.

This clonotype was counted only a few times. The V call is TRBV5-1, the J call TRBJ1-2; 8 bases line up with TRBD1. The CDR3 sequence is 15 residues long. Germline CDR1 and CDR2: SGHRS and YFSETQ. Trimming removed 6 bases from V and 1 base from J; junction bases left unmatched: 8. The CDR3 nucleotides are TGCGCCAGCAAAGTGGAAGACAGGGGTAACTATGGCTACACCTTC. Its protein product is CASKVEDRGNYGYTF.

The sample holds a few counts of this clonotype. The gene calls are TRBV7-9 and TRBJ2-7; 10 bases are a match to TRBD2. Germline V gene sequence: CDR1 SEHNR, CDR2 FQNEAQ (reference sequence). The V gene end was trimmed by 5 bases and the J gene end by 3 bases; junction bases not matched to a gene: 7. The CDR3 runs to 15 residues. The CDR3 loop is CASSRPTSGYYEQYF. The DNA of the CDR3 is TGTGCCAGCAGCCGCCCGACTAGCGGGTACTACGAGCAGTACTTC.

The chain uses TRBV15 and TRBJ2-1, with D hard to call. CDR3 length: 13 residues. The V gene's germline CDR1 is LNHNV and CDR2 YYDKDF (reference sequence). V was clipped by 0 bases and J by 5 bases, with 5 bases between them. The CDR3 DNA sequence: TGTGCCACCAGCAGAGATATAGACAATGAGCAGTTCTTC. This sequence encodes CATSRDIDNEQFF.

Only a few counts were recorded for this clonotype. The gene calls are TRBV7-8 and TRBJ1-2, with 7 bases identical to TRBD1. The CDR3 consists of 14 residues. The germline V gene has CDR1 SGHVS and CDR2 FQNEAQ. V trimming: 4 bases; J trimming: 7 bases; junction bases outside the gene matches: 9. The CDR3 coding sequence is TGTGCCAGCAGCTCTGCCAGCAGGGGGGCTGGCTACACCTTC. It codes for CASSSASRGAGYTF.

This sequence joins TRBV30 and TRBJ2-7, with no clear D. In germline, CDR1 is GTSNPN, CDR2 SVGIG (reference sequence). CDR3 length: 12 amino acids. V was trimmed by 5 bases and J by 2 bases, leaving 10 bases between them. The CDR3 nucleotides are TGTGCCTGGGGGCGGAAAACCTACGAGCAGTACTTC. As protein: CAWGRKTYEQYF.

There are a few counts of this clonotype. The chain is built from TRBV7-3 and TRBJ1-1; D is possibly TRBD1 (5 bases). CDR1 is SGHTA and CDR2 is FQGTGA in the germline V gene. V gave up 1 base and J gave up 0 bases, with 12 bases separating them. This CDR3 has 16 amino acids. CDR3 in amino acids: CASSLNGAGMNTEAFF. CDR3 sequence (DNA): TGTGCCAGCAGCTTAAACGGGGCAGGGATGAACACTGAAGCTTTCTTT.

This clonotype was recorded many times. The chain couples TRBV7-8 to TRBJ1-1; D remains ambiguous. Looked up from germline, CDR1 is SGHVS and CDR2 is FQNEAQ. CDR3 length: 13 residues. Deletions cut 0 bases from V and 5 bases from J, with 7 bases between. The CDR3 coding sequence is TGTGCCAGCAGCTTAGCACGGGTGACTGAAGCTTTCTTT. It encodes CASSLARVTEAFF.

The rearrangement joins TRBV2 to TRBJ2-2; tentatively, D is TRBD1 or TRBD2 (5 bases each). Looked up from germline, CDR1 is SNHLY and CDR2 is FYNNEI. V lost 3 bases and J 6 bases, leaving 11 bases between the germline ends. The CDR3 covers 14 residues. The CDR3 loop is CASSEGRGAGELFF. CDR3 in DNA: TGTGCCAGCAGTGAGGGCCGGGGCGCCGGGGAGCTGTTTTTT.

The gene calls are TRBV19 and TRBJ2-4; unclear D gene. The CDR3 length is 13 residues. In germline, CDR1 is LNHDA, CDR2 SQIVND (reference sequence). Between the trimmed V and J ends, which lost 6 bases and 7 bases, there was a span of 13 bases. The CDR3: CASRLSDRNIQYF. DNA of the CDR3: TGTGCCAGTAGATTGAGCGATCGGAACATTCAGTACTTC.

This clonotype was observed at least ten times. The V gene is TRBV11-2, the J gene TRBJ2-7; 11 bases are shared with TRBD2. The CDR3 extends over 13 amino acids. J gave up 13 bases and V 1 base, and 6 bases lay outside the gene matches. The germline CDR1 and CDR2 sequences are SGHAT and FQNNGV. The CDR3 protein is CASSLVLAGAVYF. In DNA form, the CDR3 reads TGTGCCAGCAGCTTAGTACTAGCGGGGGCCGTATACTTC.

This clonotype was counted between two and nine times. The chain employs TRBV13 and TRBJ2-7, with TRBD1 as a possible D gene (6 bases). V shed 5 bases and J shed 0 bases, with 11 bases lying between them. In germline, CDR1 is PRHDT, CDR2 FYEKMQ (reference sequence). The CDR3 loop spans 14 amino acids. CDR3 loop: CASSPGDNSYEQYF. The CDR3 nucleotides read TGTGCCAGCAGCCCAGGGGACAACTCCTACGAGCAGTACTTC.

The table lists this clonotype with many counts. The chain combines TRBV7-9 with TRBJ1-1; no clear D gene. The ends were cut back, 2 bases at V and 1 base at J, with 5 bases in the middle. Germline V gives CDR1 SEHNR, CDR2 FQNEAQ (reference sequence). The CDR3 covers 13 residues. CDR3 region: CASSLTPNTEAFF. Here the CDR3 DNA reads TGTGCCAGCAGCTTAACCCCGAACACTGAAGCTTTCTTT.

The chain employs TRBV19 and TRBJ1-1, with no clear D. V lost 5 bases and J lost 0, with 13 bases in between. CDR3 length: 15 amino acids. Germline CDR1 LNHDA, CDR2 SQIVND (reference sequence). DNA for the CDR3: TGTGCCAGTAGTTGGTACCCGGATGTGAACACTGAAGCTTTCTTT. Translating gives CASSWYPDVNTEAFF.

This chain uses TRBV6-1 with TRBJ2-7; 8 nucleotides agree with TRBD2. Germline loops: CDR1 MNHNS, CDR2 SASEGT. The CDR3 has 15 amino acids. With 6 bases clipped from V and 3 bases from J, the junction kept 10 bases outside the gene matches. CDR3 coding DNA: TGTGCCAGCAGCCCCCCCCAAGCGGGGGTCTACGAGCAGTACTTC. Protein product: CASSPPQAGVYEQYF.

The chain links TRBV6-1 to TRBJ2-5; D unclear. The CDR3 runs to 16 residues. Per germline, CDR1 MNHNS and CDR2 SASEGT. The ends were cut back, 5 bases at V and 5 bases at J, with 21 bases in the middle. The DNA for the CDR3 is TGTGCCAGCAGTAGGTCAGACTCCCCGGTCGAGGAGACCCAGTACTTC. It is translated as CASSRSDSPVEETQYF.

About this clonotype itself: Compared with germline, one end of the junction differs, possibly owing to a read error. The V and J genes are TRBV11-3 and TRBJ2-7, with D uncertain. CDR3 size: 16 residues. Germline V lookup: CDR1 SGHNT, CDR2 YENEEA. The CDR3 DNA reads TGTGCCAGCAGCTTAGCCTACGGGCCGACCTCCCACGAGCAGTACTTC. Protein: CASSLAYGPTSHEQYF.

In its sample, this clonotype was seen a few times. This sequence joins TRBV19 and TRBJ2-5, with D maybe TRBD1 (6 bases). V lost 3 bases and J lost 2, with 10 bases in between. Germline V CDR1 and CDR2: LNHDA, SQIVND (reference sequence). This CDR3 comprises 14 residues. The CDR3 reads CASSMGAEQETQYF. CDR3 DNA: TGTGCCAGTAGTATGGGGGCAGAGCAAGAGACCCAGTACTTC. Based on the CDR3 plus reference TRBV19 and TRBJ2-5, the full variable domain is DGGITQSPKYLFRKEGQNVTLSCEQNLNHDAMYWYRQDPGQGLRLIYYSQIVNDFQKGDIAEGYSVSREKKESFPLTVTSAQKNPTAFYLCASSMGAEQETQYFGPGTRLLVL.

A few counts support this clonotype. This rearrangement joins TRBV29-1 to TRBJ1-1; no clear D gene. From germline, CDR1 is SQVTM and CDR2 ANQGSEA. Deletions cut 4 bases from V and 0 bases from J, with 12 bases between. The CDR3 length is 14 residues. CDR3 amino acids: CSVAQPLMNTEAFF. CDR3 nucleotides: TGCAGCGTTGCTCAGCCACTGATGAACACTGAAGCTTTCTTT. Combining the CDR3 with reference TRBV29-1 and TRBJ1-1 gives the whole variable domain SAVISQKPSRDICQRGTSLTIQCQVDSQVTMMFWYRQQPGQSLTLIATANQGSEATYESGFVIDKFPISRPNLTFSTLTVSNMSPEDSSIYLCSVAQPLMNTEAFFGQGTRLTVV.

This chain links TRBV28 with TRBJ2-3; weak D call: TRBD2 (6 bases). This CDR3 is 15 amino acids long. V lost 4 bases and J 2 bases, leaving 13 bases between the germline ends. Germline loops: CDR1 MDHEN, CDR2 SYDVKM. In DNA, the CDR3 is TGTGCCAGCAGTTATAGTGGCGGGACCACAGATACGCAGTATTTT. As protein: CASSYSGGTTDTQYF.

The chain recombines TRBV27 with TRBJ2-3; D is ambiguous. Looked up from germline, CDR1 is MNHEY and CDR2 is SMNVEV (reference sequence). The CDR3 sequence is 16 residues long. V lost 0 bases to trimming and J lost 1 base, with 11 bases between them. CDR3 region: CASSLSDFLRTDTQYF. CDR3 coding DNA: TGTGCCAGCAGTTTATCTGACTTTCTGCGCACAGATACGCAGTATTTT.

This clonotype was observed a few times. In this CDR3 the conserved last residue, phenylalanine or tryptophan, is missing, so a read error is likely. This rearrangement joins TRBV19 to TRBJ1-1; D gene ambiguous. CDR1 is LNHDA and CDR2 is SQIVND in the germline V gene (reference sequence). The CDR3 sequence is 14 residues long. Trimming took 1 base from V and 5 from J, leaving 11 bases between them. The CDR3 here is CASSIGVLITEAFL. In DNA form, the CDR3 reads TGTGCCAGTAGTATAGGAGTACTCATTACTGAAGCTTTCCTT.

This clonotype was seen many times. The genes are TRBV27 and TRBJ2-7; possibly TRBD1 or TRBD2 for D (5 bases each). V was trimmed by 5 bases and J by 5 bases, leaving 19 bases between them. The CDR3 length is 15 residues. Per the germline V gene, CDR1 is MNHEY and CDR2 is SMNVEV (reference sequence). CDR3 bases: TGTGCCAGCAGTAGCACGGGACCAGCTAGCAACGAGCAGTACTTC. Translation: CASSSTGPASNEQYF.

In this sample, this clonotype turned up a few times. The chain uses TRBV4-1 and TRBJ1-1; D gene ambiguous. V was trimmed by 0 bases and J by 3 bases, leaving 14 bases between them. Germline V lookup: CDR1 MGHRA, CDR2 YSYEKL. The CDR3 consists of 16 residues. The CDR3 protein is CASSQDRAGGYTEAFF. CDR3 DNA: TGCGCCAGCAGCCAAGATCGAGCGGGCGGGTACACTGAAGCTTTCTTT.

The rearrangement uses TRBV30 and TRBJ1-2; no definite D call. The CDR3 has 14 amino acids. The ends were cut back, 5 bases at V and 4 bases at J, with 17 bases in the middle. Germline loops: CDR1 GTSNPN, CDR2 SVGIG (reference sequence). The CDR3 DNA follows: TGTGCCTGGGCCCACAGCCGAGAGACCTATGGCTACACCTTC. It is translated as CAWAHSRETYGYTF.

The chain carries TRBV30 and TRBJ2-5; a weak D match, TRBD2 (7 bases). Germline-derived CDR1 and CDR2 are GTSNPN and SVGIG (reference sequence). The CDR3 length is 13 residues. Trimming pared 5 bases from V and 5 bases from J, leaving 15 bases between. CDR3 sequence (DNA): TGTGCCTGGGGTGGGGGGGGCCCGGAGACCCAGTACTTC. Protein product: CAWGGGGPETQYF.

This clonotype was seen more than once but under ten times. The V call is TRBV7-9, the J call TRBJ1-4; no firm D call. V was shortened by 4 bases and J by 6 bases, with 18 bases between the two germline ends. This CDR3 spans 16 amino acids. CDR1 is SEHNR, CDR2 FQNEAQ, per germline (reference sequence). The CDR3 region has the DNA TGTGCCAGCAGCTACGCCCCAGCTTCACCCTATGAAAAACTGTTTTTT. It specifies CASSYAPASPYEKLFF.

This clonotype was observed many times. The V call is TRBV2, the J call TRBJ2-5; weak D call: TRBD1 (6 bases). The CDR3 extends over 13 amino acids. Germline-derived CDR1 and CDR2 are SNHLY and FYNNEI. V was shortened by 4 bases and J by 4 bases, with 10 bases between the two germline ends. The CDR3 nucleotides read TGTGCCAGCAGTGGGGACACACCAGAGACCCAGTACTTC. It yields the protein CASSGDTPETQYF.